These 10 T cell receptor beta chains came from one sample sequenced in a study of T cell responses to AZD1222 COVID-19 vaccine. This table comes from immunoSEQ multiplex PCR, and its TCRdb copy is limited to in-frame clones, with some not included. The sample yields approximately 150,000 clones, around 92% seen once. The sample in question was peripheral blood, obtained 28 days after the second AZD1222 dose. The source of these receptors is an adult who received the AZD1222 COVID-19 vaccine.

This sequence joins TRBV2 and TRBJ1-3, with D possibly TRBD1 on 6 matching bases. V was clipped by 5 bases and J by 0 bases, with 11 bases between them. The CDR3 runs to 15 residues. CDR1 SNHLY and CDR2 FYNNEI come from the germline V gene. CDR3 DNA sequence: TGTGCCAGCAGTTCCGACAGGCCCTCTGGAAACACCATATATTTT. This gives the protein CASSSDRPSGNTIYF.

This sequence joins TRBV6-6 and TRBJ1-1; 7 bases map to TRBD1. The CDR3 extends over 14 amino acids. In germline, CDR1 is MNHNY, CDR2 SVGAGI (reference sequence). V was clipped by 10 bases and J by 3 bases; unmatched bases: 11. CDR3 region: CATLLQGKDTEAFF. The CDR3 region has the DNA TGTGCCACCCTCCTACAGGGGAAGGACACTGAAGCTTTCTTT.

The chain links TRBV4-3 to TRBJ1-2; D may be TRBD1 (5 bases). This CDR3 is 16 amino acids long. The germline gives CDR1 LGHNA, CDR2 YSLEER. V was trimmed by 1 base and J by 3 bases, leaving 15 bases between them. CDR3 sequence: CASSQGYSGTYYGYTF. For the CDR3, the DNA is TGCGCCAGCAGCCAAGGATATAGCGGGACTTACTATGGCTACACCTTC.

This clone was seen only a few times. The chain uses TRBV4-1 and TRBJ1-2; D might be TRBD1 (6 bases). Deletions cut 4 bases from V and 8 bases from J, with 17 bases between. The germline V gene has CDR1 MGHRA and CDR2 YSYEKL. This CDR3 spans 14 amino acids. The DNA for the CDR3 is TGCGCCAGCAGCCTGGGGGTCAGGGGTGTCGGCTACACCTTC. As protein: CASSLGVRGVGYTF.

V and J are TRBV3-1 (or the pseudogene TRBV3-2) and TRBJ2-7; D is undetermined. Trimming pared 4 bases from V and 6 bases from J, leaving 16 bases between. Germline assignment: CDR1 LGHDT and CDR2 YNNKEL (reference sequence). This CDR3 has 14 residues. The CDR3 nucleotides read TGTGCCAGCAGCCTCGGGCCTAAGCTAAGCGAGCAGTACGTC. This sequence encodes CASSLGPKLSEQYV.

The J gene is TRBJ1-2, the V gene TRBV14; D gene unclear. Trimming stripped 4 bases from V and 0 bases from J, with 6 bases between. This CDR3 spans 13 amino acids. Germline CDR1 and CDR2: SGHDN and FVKESK. The CDR3 DNA is TGTGCCAGCAGCCGGAGCCCTAACTATGGCTACACCTTC. Amino acids: CASSRSPNYGYTF.

This chain joins TRBV5-1 and TRBJ2-2; D may be TRBD2 (5 bases). The CDR3 is 15 residues long. Germline V gene data show CDR1 as SGHRS and CDR2 as YFSETQ. V was pared by 1 base and J by 2 bases, with 9 bases between. This chain's CDR3 is CASSLPSGNTGELFF. The DNA for the CDR3 is TGCGCCAGCAGCTTGCCCAGCGGTAACACCGGGGAGCTGTTTTTT.

The sample holds a few counts of this clone. The genes are TRBV30 and TRBJ1-6, with unresolved D. Trimming left V 2 bases short and J 10 bases short, with 15 bases between. CDR3 length equals 14 residues. CDR1 and CDR2 from the germline V gene are GTSNPN and SVGIG (reference sequence). The CDR3 protein is CAWSRTVVRSPLHF. The CDR3 DNA is TGTGCCTGGAGTAGGACTGTCGTAAGATCACCCCTCCACTTT.

V and J are TRBV7-8 and TRBJ1-1; D not certain. The germline gives CDR1 SGHVS, CDR2 FQNEAQ. The V gene lost 5 bases and the J gene lost 9 bases, with 16 bases spanning the gap. The CDR3 is 13 residues long. The CDR3 loop is CASSRRNGDKAFF. CDR3 bases: TGTGCCAGCAGCCGGCGTAACGGTGATAAAGCTTTCTTT.

This clone was seen only once. V and J are TRBV19 and TRBJ2-2; 7 bases are shared with TRBD1. This CDR3 is built from 14 residues. Germline V gene sequence: CDR1 LNHDA, CDR2 SQIVND (reference sequence). The trim removed 5 bases at V and 3 bases at J, leaving 3 bases unmatched. CDR3 loop: CASSPQGHTGELFF. In nucleotides, the CDR3 is TGTGCCAGTAGTCCACAGGGGCACACCGGGGAGCTGTTTTTT.